The 27 T cell receptor beta chains below come from one sample, sequenced in a study of blood T cell repertoires in COVID-19. Measured with immunoSEQ multiplex PCR; TCRdb has only the in-frame clones, and not every one. The sample lists 190,000 or so clones, more than 60% occurring once. Sequenced material: peripheral blood. The receptors derive from a man between 45 and 60 years old who had recovered from COVID-19.

The V and J genes are TRBV11-2 and TRBJ1-1, with D possibly being TRBD1 (6 bases). Germline V gene data show CDR1 as SGHAT and CDR2 as FQNNGV. V shed 4 bases and J shed 4 bases, with 13 bases lying between them. CDR3 length equals 14 residues. The CDR3 sequence is CASSYKGGPTEAFF. CDR3 bases: TGTGCCAGCAGCTACAAGGGGGGGCCCACTGAAGCTTTCTTT.

The genes are TRBV28 and TRBJ2-1; 10 bases align to TRBD2. This CDR3 spans 17 amino acids. Per germline, CDR1 MDHEN and CDR2 SYDVKM. With 6 bases clipped from V and 3 bases from J, the junction kept 11 bases outside the gene matches. The CDR3 DNA sequence: TGTGCCAGCAGACACGGACTAGCGGCAACCTACTACAATGAGCAGTTCTTC. Its protein product is CASRHGLAATYYNEQFF.

The chain employs TRBV28 and TRBJ2-7; 7 bases match TRBD2. CDR1 and CDR2 from the germline V gene are MDHEN and SYDVKM. This CDR3 has 13 residues. J was trimmed by 3 bases and V by 5 bases; bases with no gene match: 4. Written as DNA, the CDR3 is TGTGCCAGCAGTGGGGGGGGAAACTACGAGCAGTACTTC. The encoded protein is CASSGGGNYEQYF.

The sample holds a few counts of this clone. The chain joins TRBV5-4 to TRBJ2-7; TRBD2 matches 8 bases. V lost 0 bases to trimming and J lost 4 bases; unmatched junction nucleotides: 6. The length of the CDR3 is 15 residues. CDR1 is SGHNT and CDR2 is YYREEE in the germline V gene (reference sequence). The CDR3 spells CASSLEAGATYEQYF. The CDR3 bases are TGTGCCAGCAGCTTGGAAGCGGGAGCTACTTACGAGCAGTACTTC.

This clone showed up just a few times. J is TRBJ1-6 and V is TRBV7-2; D uncertain. CDR3 length: 14 amino acids. Deletions cut 2 bases from V and 9 bases from J, with 11 bases between. The germline V gene has CDR1 SGHTA and CDR2 FQGNSA. CDR3 loop: CASSLNNLFSPLHF. As DNA, the CDR3 is TGTGCCAGCAGCTTAAATAATCTCTTTTCACCCCTCCACTTT.

The V gene is TRBV5-4, the J gene TRBJ1-6; TRBD1 aligns across 7 bases. With 4 bases clipped from V and 6 bases from J, the junction kept 7 bases outside the gene matches. The CDR3 extends over 15 amino acids. Germline V lookup: CDR1 SGHNT, CDR2 YYREEE (reference sequence). The CDR3 reads CASSLGTAGNSPLHF. For the CDR3, the DNA is TGTGCCAGCAGCCTCGGGACAGCCGGTAATTCACCCCTCCACTTT.

CDR3 nucleotides: TGCGCCAGCAGCCAAGAGTACGCGGTGAGCTCCTACGAGCAGTACTTC. Its protein product is CASSQEYAVSSYEQYF. The chain uses TRBV4-3 and TRBJ2-7; D is unresolved. The CDR3 consists of 16 residues. CDR1 LGHNA and CDR2 YSLEER come from the germline V gene. V shed 0 bases and J shed 0 bases, with 12 bases lying between them.

This rearrangement joins TRBV7-9 to TRBJ2-1; tentative D call: TRBD1 (6 bases). Germline V gene lookup returns CDR1 SEHNR and CDR2 FQNEAQ (reference sequence). CDR3 length: 16 amino acids. Trimming shortened V by 5 bases and J by 7 bases, and 21 bases separated the two germline ends. This CDR3 reads CASSRSQGPLDNEQFF. In DNA, the CDR3 is TGTGCCAGCAGCCGATCACAGGGCCCCCTGGATAATGAGCAGTTCTTC.

V usage is TRBV30 and J usage is TRBJ2-5; unclear D gene. V lost 0 bases, J lost 5 bases, and 7 bases lay in between. CDR1 and CDR2 (germline): GTSNPN, SVGIG (reference sequence). The CDR3 has 12 residues. The DNA for the CDR3 is TGTGCCTGGAGTGTAATTCAGGAGACCCAGTACTTC. Protein: CAWSVIQETQYF.

This clone showed up just once. J is TRBJ1-1 and V is TRBV27, with D unclear. This CDR3 region has 14 residues. Germline CDR1 MNHEY, CDR2 SMNVEV (reference sequence). V was pared by 4 bases and J by 2 bases, with 11 bases between. In DNA, the CDR3 is TGTGCCAGCAGTTACAGCGGCGGTAACACTGAAGCTTTCTTT. As protein: CASSYSGGNTEAFF.

The chain links TRBV24-1 to TRBJ2-7; the match to TRBD2 covers 11 bases. The germline CDR1 and CDR2 sequences are KGHDR and SFDVKD. CDR3 length: 20 amino acids. The J segment lost 0 bases and the V segment lost 2 bases, leaving 14 bases of the junction unmatched. The CDR3 nucleotides are TGTGCCACCAGTGATTCCCCGGGGGCTAGCGGGAGGCCGAGCTCCTACGAGCAGTACTTC. Its protein is CATSDSPGASGRPSSYEQYF.

Only one count was recorded for this clone. This CDR3 is CASVVGGDTEAFF. The CDR3 region has the DNA TGTGCCAGTGTCGTAGGGGGGGACACTGAAGCTTTCTTT. This chain links TRBV2 with TRBJ1-1, with TRBD1 as a possible D gene (6 bases). The CDR3 contains 13 residues. The ends were cut back, 9 bases at V and 3 bases at J, with 14 bases in the middle. Germline V gene sequence: CDR1 SNHLY, CDR2 FYNNEI. Using reference TRBV2 and TRBJ1-1 for the parts outside the CDR3, the full variable domain is EPEVTQTPSHQVTQMGQEVILRCVPISNHLYFYWYRQILGQKVEFLVSFYNNEISEKSEIFDDQFSVERPDGSNFTLKIRSTKLEDSAMYFCASVVGGDTEAFFGQGTRLTVV.

The chain couples TRBV7-3 to TRBJ1-1, with 9 positions matching TRBD1. The V segment lost 5 bases and the J segment 1 base; nucleotides outside the gene matches: 8. Per germline, CDR1 SGHTA and CDR2 FQGTGA. This CDR3 has 16 residues. CDR3 sequence (DNA): TGTGCCAGCAGCACCCACAGGGGGCCGTGGAACACTGAAGCTTTCTTT. Residues: CASSTHRGPWNTEAFF. Based on the CDR3 plus reference TRBV7-3 and TRBJ1-1, the full variable domain is GAGVSQTPSNKVTEKGKYVELRCDPISGHTALYWYRQSLGQGPEFLIYFQGTGAADDSGLPNDRFFAVRPEGSVSTLKIQRTERGDSAVYLCASSTHRGPWNTEAFFGQGTRLTVV.

The genes are TRBV3-1 (or the pseudogene TRBV3-2) and TRBJ2-2; possible D gene TRBD1, 6 bases. CDR1 and CDR2 from the germline V gene are LGHDT and YNNKEL (reference sequence). The ends were cut back, 2 bases at V and 1 base at J, with 8 bases in the middle. This CDR3 comprises 15 residues. CDR3 DNA sequence: TGTGCCAGCAGCCAACGGACAGTGAACACCGGGGAGCTGTTTTTT. Amino acid sequence: CASSQRTVNTGELFF.

In this sample, this clone turned up once. The rearrangement joins TRBV7-6 to TRBJ2-7, with 7 positions matching TRBD1. V dropped 4 bases and J dropped 4; count of bases not matched to a gene: 7. This CDR3 is 14 amino acids long. The germline V gene has CDR1 SGHVS and CDR2 FNYEAQ. As DNA, the CDR3 is TGTGCCAGCAGCTCCGACAGGGTCGGGTACGAGCAGTACTTC. It specifies CASSSDRVGYEQYF. Full variable domain (missing parts from reference TRBV7-6 and TRBJ2-7): GAGVSQSPRYKVTKRGQDVALRCDPISGHVSLYWYRQALGQGPEFLTYFNYEAQQDKSGLPNDRFSAERPEGSISTLTIQRTEQRDSAMYRCASSSDRVGYEQYFGPGTRLTVT.

The chain joins TRBV7-2 to TRBJ2-7, with 9 bases lining up with TRBD1. V lost 2 bases and J lost 4; bases outside the gene matches: 9. This CDR3 has 16 residues. Germline V lookup: CDR1 SGHTA, CDR2 FQGNSA. In DNA, the CDR3 is TGTGCCAGCAGCTTATTAGGACAGGGGCCGTTGTACGAGCAGTACTTC. Translation: CASSLLGQGPLYEQYF. Drawing the rest from reference TRBV7-2 and TRBJ2-7, the complete variable domain is GAGVSQSPSNKVTEKGKDVELRCDPISGHTALYWYRQSLGQGLEFLIYFQGNSAPDKSGLPSDRFSAERTGGSVSTLTIQRTQQEDSAVYLCASSLLGQGPLYEQYFGPGTRLTVT.

This sequence joins TRBV9 and TRBJ1-2; 7 bases are a match to TRBD1. The V gene end was trimmed by 3 bases and the J gene end by 0 bases; junction bases not matched to a gene: 5. This CDR3 contains 15 residues. The germline V gene has CDR1 SGDLS and CDR2 YYNGEE. The CDR3 DNA is TGTGCCAGCAGCGGATACAGGGGCCCTAACTATGGCTACACCTTC. Residues: CASSGYRGPNYGYTF.

J is TRBJ1-1 and V is TRBV14; D unresolved. The germline V gene encodes CDR1 SGHDN and CDR2 FVKESK. Trimming left V 2 bases short and J 4 bases short, with 17 bases between. CDR3 size: 16 residues. The CDR3: CASSQRGSLGTTEAFF. CDR3 DNA sequence: TGTGCCAGCAGCCAACGCGGTTCGTTAGGTACCACTGAAGCTTTCTTT. Drawing the rest from reference TRBV14 and TRBJ1-1, the complete variable domain is EAGVTQFPSHSVIEKGQTVTLRCDPISGHDNLYWYRRVMGKEIKFLLHFVKESKQDESGMPNNRFLAERTGGTYSTLKVQPAELEDSGVYFCASSQRGSLGTTEAFFGQGTRLTVV.

V and J are TRBV19 and TRBJ2-4, with 9 bases matching TRBD1. With 9 bases clipped from V and 8 bases from J, the junction kept 8 bases outside the gene matches. CDR1 and CDR2 (germline): LNHDA, SQIVND (reference sequence). The CDR3 consists of 13 residues. The CDR3 region is CASTTGTGYIQYF. In nucleotides, the CDR3 is TGTGCCAGCACAACCGGGACAGGGTACATTCAGTACTTC.

The V call is TRBV3-1 (or the pseudogene TRBV3-2), the J call TRBJ2-1; 7 bases align to TRBD2. The germline CDR1 and CDR2 sequences are LGHDT and YNNKEL (reference sequence). Losses at the gene ends were 0 bases for V and 5 bases for J; bases not matched to a gene: 10. The CDR3 has 17 residues. DNA of the CDR3: TGTGCCAGCAGCCAAGATGGCCCTAGCGGTTACGACAATGAGCAGTTCTTC. The encoded protein is CASSQDGPSGYDNEQFF.

This chain joins TRBV4-3 and TRBJ2-3, with a possible D match to TRBD2 (6 bases). The CDR3 runs 15 residues. Trimming shortened V by 0 bases and J by 0 bases, and 7 bases separated the two germline ends. Germline loops: CDR1 LGHNA, CDR2 YSLEER. The CDR3 coding sequence is TGCGCCAGCAGCCAAGACGGGACTAGCACAGATACGCAGTATTTT. Translated, it gives CASSQDGTSTDTQYF.

This clone was seen once. The rearrangement joins TRBV4-2 to TRBJ2-7, with 11 bases that match TRBD2. Looked up from germline, CDR1 is LGHNA and CDR2 is YNFKEQ. J gave up 1 base and V 3 bases, and 14 bases lay outside the gene matches. CDR3 length equals 19 residues. The CDR3: CASSQSPLAGGSSSYEQYF. CDR3 DNA: TGTGCCAGCAGCCAGAGTCCGCTAGCGGGAGGATCTAGTTCCTACGAGCAGTACTTC.

The chain combines TRBV6-2 or TRBV6-3 with TRBJ2-1; 10 bases align to TRBD2. Looked up from germline, CDR1 is MNHEY and CDR2 is SVGEGT. The CDR3 totals 15 residues. The ends lost 2 bases at V and 4 bases at J; junction bases unmatched: 2. The CDR3 loop is CASSYASGGYNEQFF. CDR3 DNA: TGTGCCAGCAGTTACGCTAGCGGGGGTTACAATGAGCAGTTCTTC.

This chain links TRBV6-5 with TRBJ2-7, with TRBD2 identical over 10 bases. This CDR3 has 15 amino acids. V gave up 2 bases and J gave up 7 bases; unmatched junction bases: 8. The germline CDR1 and CDR2 sequences are MNHEY and SVGAGI. This chain's CDR3 is CASSYGASGSGEQYF. DNA of the CDR3: TGTGCCAGCAGTTACGGGGCTAGCGGGAGTGGTGAGCAGTACTTC.

This clone was seen just once. The chain carries TRBV20-1 and TRBJ1-1, with TRBD1 as a possible D gene (5 bases). CDR3 length: 13 amino acids. Per the germline V gene, CDR1 is DFQATT and CDR2 is SNEGSKA (reference sequence). Trimming pared 3 bases from V and 0 bases from J, leaving 8 bases between. CDR3 protein: CSASPGLNTEAFF. Here the CDR3 DNA reads TGCAGTGCTAGTCCAGGGTTGAACACTGAAGCTTTCTTT.

The rearrangement joins TRBV2 to TRBJ2-4; 7 nucleotides align to TRBD1. Trimming took 6 bases from V and 4 from J; bases not matched to a gene: 9. CDR3 length: 15 residues. Germline loops: CDR1 SNHLY, CDR2 FYNNEI. Here the CDR3 DNA reads TGTGCCAGCAGGGCACAGGGGTTTGATAAAAACATTCAGTACTTC. Translation: CASRAQGFDKNIQYF.

A note on this clone: The junction shows a germline mismatch at one end, possibly a read error. The chain couples TRBV14 to TRBJ1-1, with D uncertain. The germline gives CDR1 SGHDN, CDR2 FVKESK. The CDR3 covers 14 residues. Here the CDR3 DNA reads TGTGCCAGCAGCCAAGATTTGGTTAACACTAAAGCTTTCTTT. It is translated as CASSQDLVNTKAFF. Filled out from reference TRBV14 and TRBJ1-1, the complete variable domain reads EAGVTQFPSHSVIEKGQTVTLRCDPISGHDNLYWYRRVMGKEIKFLLHFVKESKQDESGMPNNRFLAERTGGTYSTLKVQPAELEDSGVYFCASSQDLVNTKAFFGQGTRLTVV.